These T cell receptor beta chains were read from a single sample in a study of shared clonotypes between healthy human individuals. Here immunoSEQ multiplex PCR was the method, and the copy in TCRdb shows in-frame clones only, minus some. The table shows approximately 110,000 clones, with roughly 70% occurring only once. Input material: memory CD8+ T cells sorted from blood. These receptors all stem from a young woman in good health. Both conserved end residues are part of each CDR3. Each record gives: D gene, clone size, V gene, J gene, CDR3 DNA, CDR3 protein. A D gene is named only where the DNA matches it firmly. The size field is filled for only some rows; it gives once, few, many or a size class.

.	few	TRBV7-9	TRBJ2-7	TGTGCCAGCAGGAAGGGGCCAACCTACGAGCAGTACTTC	CASRKGPTYEQYF
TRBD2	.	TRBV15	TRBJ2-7	TGTGCCACCAGCAGAGCAGCGGGAGATAGGCGAAAGTACTTC	CATSRAAGDRRKYF
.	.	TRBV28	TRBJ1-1	TGTGCCAGCAGCCCTCCGGAACAGGGGAACACTGAAGCTTTCTTT	CASSPPEQGNTEAFF
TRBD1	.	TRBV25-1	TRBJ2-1	TGTGCCAGCAGTGAATCGGGACAGGGGACCAATGAGCAGTTCTTC	CASSESGQGTNEQFF
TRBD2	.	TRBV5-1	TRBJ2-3	TGCGCCAGCAGCGGGGGGGTAGCGAACACAGATACGCAGTATTTT	CASSGGVANTDTQYF
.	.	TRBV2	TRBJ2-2	TGTGCCAGCCTCTCGGCGGTCAACACCGGGGAGCTGTTTTTT	CASLSAVNTGELFF
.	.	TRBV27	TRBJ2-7	TGTGCCAGCTCAGGGGGGACAGCCTACGAGCAGTACTTC	CASSGGTAYEQYF
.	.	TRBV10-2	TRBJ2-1	TGCGCCAGCAGTGAGTCGCTAGTTGATGAGCAGTTCTTC	CASSESLVDEQFF
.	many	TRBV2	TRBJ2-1	TGTGCCAGCAACTCGGAAAGCTCCTACAATGAGCAGTTCTTC	CASNSESSYNEQFF
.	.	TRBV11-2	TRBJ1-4	TGTGCCAGCAGCTCCCGACCCCGCCGTGGGGCTGCAACTAATGAAAAACTGTTTTTT	CASSSRPRRGAATNEKLFF
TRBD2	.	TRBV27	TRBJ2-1	TGTGCCAGCACCCCCTATGCTAGCGGGAACAATGAGCAGTTCTTC	CASTPYASGNNEQFF
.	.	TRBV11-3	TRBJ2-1	TGTGCCAGCAGCTTAGGGCCTCAGGAGAGCTCCTACAATGAGCAGTTCTTC	CASSLGPQESSYNEQFF
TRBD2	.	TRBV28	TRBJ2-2	TGTGCCAGCAGTATAGGACTAGCCTTCGCGAACACCGGGGAGCTGTTTTTT	CASSIGLAFANTGELFF
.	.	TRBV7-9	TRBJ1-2	TGTGCCAGCAGCCCTGATGGCGCTGGCTACACCTTC	CASSPDGAGYTF
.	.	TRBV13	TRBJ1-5	TGTGCCAGCAGCTTAGGTAGCAATCAGCCCCAGCATTTT	CASSLGSNQPQHF
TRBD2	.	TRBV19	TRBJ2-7	TGTGCCAGTAGTGCATCTAGCGGGTCCTACGAGCAGTACTTC	CASSASSGSYEQYF
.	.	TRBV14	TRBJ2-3	TGTGCCAGCAGCCAAGCTCGTCGTAGCACAGATACGCAGTATTTT	CASSQARRSTDTQYF
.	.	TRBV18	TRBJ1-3	TGTGCCAGCTCACCTATTGGGTCCTTCAACTCTGGAAACACCATATATTTT	CASSPIGSFNSGNTIYF
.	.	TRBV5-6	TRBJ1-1	TGTGCCAGCATAGAGGGGGAGAACGGTGAAGCTTTCTTT	CASIEGENGEAFF